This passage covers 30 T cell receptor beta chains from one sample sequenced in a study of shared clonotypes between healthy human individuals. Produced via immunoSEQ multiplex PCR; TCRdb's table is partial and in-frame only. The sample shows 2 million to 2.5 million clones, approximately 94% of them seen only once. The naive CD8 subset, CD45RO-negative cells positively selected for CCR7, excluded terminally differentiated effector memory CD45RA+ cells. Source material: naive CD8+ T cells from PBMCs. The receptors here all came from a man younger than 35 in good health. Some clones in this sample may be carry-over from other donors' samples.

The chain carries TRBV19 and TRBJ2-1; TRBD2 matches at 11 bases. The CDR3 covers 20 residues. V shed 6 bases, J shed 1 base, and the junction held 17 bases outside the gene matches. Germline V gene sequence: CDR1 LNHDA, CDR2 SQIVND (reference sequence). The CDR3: CASSYRGASGRPSSYNEQFF. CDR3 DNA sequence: TGTGCCAGTAGCTACAGGGGGGCTAGCGGGAGGCCTTCTTCCTACAATGAGCAGTTCTTC.

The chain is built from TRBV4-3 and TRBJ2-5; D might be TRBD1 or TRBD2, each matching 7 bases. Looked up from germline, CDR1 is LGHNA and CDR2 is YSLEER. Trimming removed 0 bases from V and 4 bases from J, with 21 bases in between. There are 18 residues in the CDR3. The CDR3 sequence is CASSQERGLAADLETQYF. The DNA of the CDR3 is TGCGCCAGCAGCCAAGAGAGGGGGCTAGCGGCGGATCTAGAGACCCAGTACTTC.

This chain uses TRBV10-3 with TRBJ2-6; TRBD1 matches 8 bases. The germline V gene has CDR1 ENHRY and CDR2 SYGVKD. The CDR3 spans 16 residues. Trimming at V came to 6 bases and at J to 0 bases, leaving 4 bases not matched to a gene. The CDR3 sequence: CAIRRQGSSGANVLTF. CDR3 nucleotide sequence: TGTGCCATCAGGAGACAGGGGAGCTCTGGGGCCAACGTCCTGACTTTC.

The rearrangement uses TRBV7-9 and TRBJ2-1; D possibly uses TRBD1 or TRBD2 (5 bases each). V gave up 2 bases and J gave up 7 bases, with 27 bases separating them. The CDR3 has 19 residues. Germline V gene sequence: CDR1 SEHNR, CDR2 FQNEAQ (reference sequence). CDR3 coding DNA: TGTGCCAGCAGCTTATACGGGATTACCGACAGCCCCTCTGGGAATGAGCAGTTCTTC. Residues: CASSLYGITDSPSGNEQFF.

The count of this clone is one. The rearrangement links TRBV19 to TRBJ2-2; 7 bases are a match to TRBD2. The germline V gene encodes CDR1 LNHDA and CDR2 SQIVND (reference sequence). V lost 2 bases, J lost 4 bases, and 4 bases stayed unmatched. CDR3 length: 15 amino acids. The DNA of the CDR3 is TGTGCCAGTAGTATACGGCGGGAGCGCACCGGGGAGCTGTTTTTT. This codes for CASSIRRERTGELFF.

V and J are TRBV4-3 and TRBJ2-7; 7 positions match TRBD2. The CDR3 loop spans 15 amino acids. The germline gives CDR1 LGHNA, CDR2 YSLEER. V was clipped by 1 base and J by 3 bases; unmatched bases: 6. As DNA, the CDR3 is TGCGCCAGCAGCCAAGGGCGAGCGGGAAGCTACGAGCAGTACTTC. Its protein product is CASSQGRAGSYEQYF.

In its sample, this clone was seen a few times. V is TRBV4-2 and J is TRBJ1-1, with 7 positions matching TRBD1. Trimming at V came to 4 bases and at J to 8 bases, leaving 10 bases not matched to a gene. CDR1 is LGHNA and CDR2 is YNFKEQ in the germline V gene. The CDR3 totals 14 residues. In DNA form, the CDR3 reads TGTGCCAGCAGCCGCCAAGATGGGACAGAAGAAGCTTTCTTT. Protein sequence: CASSRQDGTEEAFF.

CDR3 DNA: TGTGCCAGCAGCGCCCCCGGGACAGGCATCACCGGGGAGCTGTTTTTT. It specifies CASSAPGTGITGELFF. The rearrangement joins TRBV9 to TRBJ2-2, with TRBD1 matching over 8 bases. Germline assignment: CDR1 SGDLS and CDR2 YYNGEE. V trimming: 3 bases; J trimming: 4 bases; junction bases outside the gene matches: 8. The CDR3 is made up of 16 amino acids. The full variable domain, with the rest looked up from reference TRBV9 and TRBJ2-2, is DSGVTQTPKHLITATGQRVTLRCSPRSGDLSVYWYQQSLDQGLQFLIQYYNGEERAKGNILERFSAQQFPDLHSELNLSSLELGDSALYFCASSAPGTGITGELFFGEGSRLTVL.

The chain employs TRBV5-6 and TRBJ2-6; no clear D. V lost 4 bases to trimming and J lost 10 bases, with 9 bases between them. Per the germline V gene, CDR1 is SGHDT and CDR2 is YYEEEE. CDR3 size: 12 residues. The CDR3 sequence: CASSPPANVLTF. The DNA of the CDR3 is TGTGCCAGCAGCCCCCCTGCTAACGTCCTGACTTTC.

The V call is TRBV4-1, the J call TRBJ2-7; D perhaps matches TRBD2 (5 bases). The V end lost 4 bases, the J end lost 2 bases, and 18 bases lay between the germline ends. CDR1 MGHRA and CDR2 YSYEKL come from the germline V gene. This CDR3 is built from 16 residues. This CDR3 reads CASSLLLVGDTYEQYF. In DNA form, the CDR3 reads TGCGCCAGCAGCCTCCTCTTGGTCGGGGATACCTACGAGCAGTACTTC.

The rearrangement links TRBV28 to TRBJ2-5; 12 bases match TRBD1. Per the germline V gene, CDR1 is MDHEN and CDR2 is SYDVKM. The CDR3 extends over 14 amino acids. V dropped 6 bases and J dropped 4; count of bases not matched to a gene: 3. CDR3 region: CASSGTGGVETQYF. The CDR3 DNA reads TGTGCCAGCAGCGGGACAGGGGGCGTAGAGACCCAGTACTTC.

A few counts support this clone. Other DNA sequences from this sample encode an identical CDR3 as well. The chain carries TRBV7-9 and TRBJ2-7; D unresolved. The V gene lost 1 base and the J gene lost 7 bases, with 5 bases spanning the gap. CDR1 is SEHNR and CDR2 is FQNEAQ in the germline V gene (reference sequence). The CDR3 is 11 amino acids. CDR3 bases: TGTGCCAGCAGCTTAGGTGCAGAGCAGTACTTC. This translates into CASSLGAEQYF.

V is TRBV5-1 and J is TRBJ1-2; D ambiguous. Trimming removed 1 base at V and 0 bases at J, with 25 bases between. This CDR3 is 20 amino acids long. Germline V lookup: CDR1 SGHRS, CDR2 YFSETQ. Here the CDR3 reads CASSLFFQTTPHSPNYGYTF. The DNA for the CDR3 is TGCGCCAGCAGCTTGTTTTTTCAAACCACCCCCCACTCACCTAACTATGGCTACACCTTC.

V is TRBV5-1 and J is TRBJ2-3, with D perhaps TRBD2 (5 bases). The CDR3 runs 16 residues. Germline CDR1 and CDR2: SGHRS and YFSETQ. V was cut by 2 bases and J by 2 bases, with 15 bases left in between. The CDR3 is CASSLVGGGSTDTQYF. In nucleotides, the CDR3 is TGCGCCAGCAGCTTAGTCGGTGGCGGGTCCACAGATACGCAGTATTTT.

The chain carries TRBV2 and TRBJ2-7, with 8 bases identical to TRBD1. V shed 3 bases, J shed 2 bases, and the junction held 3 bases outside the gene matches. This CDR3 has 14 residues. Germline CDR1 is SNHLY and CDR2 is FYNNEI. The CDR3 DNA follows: TGTGCCAGCAGTGATGGGACAGGTACCTACGAGCAGTACTTC. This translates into CASSDGTGTYEQYF.

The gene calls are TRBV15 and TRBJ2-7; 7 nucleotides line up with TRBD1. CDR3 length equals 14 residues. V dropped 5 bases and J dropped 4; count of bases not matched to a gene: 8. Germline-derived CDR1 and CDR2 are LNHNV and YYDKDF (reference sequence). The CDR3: CATSPPGGGYEQYF. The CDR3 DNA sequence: TGTGCCACCAGCCCGCCAGGGGGTGGGTACGAGCAGTACTTC.

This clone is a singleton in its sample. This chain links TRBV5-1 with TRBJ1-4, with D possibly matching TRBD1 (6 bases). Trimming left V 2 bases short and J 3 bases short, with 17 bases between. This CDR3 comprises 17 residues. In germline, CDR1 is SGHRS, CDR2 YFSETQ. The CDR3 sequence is CASSLRQAGVPNEKLFF. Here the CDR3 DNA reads TGCGCCAGCAGCTTAAGACAGGCGGGGGTGCCTAATGAAAAACTGTTTTTT. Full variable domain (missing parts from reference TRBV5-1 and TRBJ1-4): KAGVTQTPRYLIKTRGQQVTLSCSPISGHRSVSWYQQTPGQGLQFLFEYFSETQRNKGNFPGRFSGRQFSNSRSEMNVSTLELGDSALYLCASSLRQAGVPNEKLFFGSGTQLSVL.

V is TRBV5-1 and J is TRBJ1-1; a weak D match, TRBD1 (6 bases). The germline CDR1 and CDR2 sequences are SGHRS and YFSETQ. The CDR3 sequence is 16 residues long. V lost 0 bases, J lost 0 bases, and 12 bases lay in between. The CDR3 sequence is CASSLENRAVNTEAFF. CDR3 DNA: TGCGCCAGCAGCTTGGAAAACAGGGCTGTGAACACTGAAGCTTTCTTT.

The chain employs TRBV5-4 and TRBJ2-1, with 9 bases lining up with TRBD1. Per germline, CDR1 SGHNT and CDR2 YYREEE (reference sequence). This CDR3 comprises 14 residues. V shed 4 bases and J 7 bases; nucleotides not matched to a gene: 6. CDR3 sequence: CASSPGTGLNEQFF. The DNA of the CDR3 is TGTGCCAGCAGCCCCGGGACAGGGCTAAATGAGCAGTTCTTC.

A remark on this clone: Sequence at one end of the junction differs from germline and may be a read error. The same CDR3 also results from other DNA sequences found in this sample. CDR3: CASSLSGGAGNTIYF. The CDR3, as DNA: TGTGCCAGCAGTTTATCAGGGGGCGCTGGTAACACCATATATTTT. The chain joins TRBV28 to TRBJ1-3; 8 positions agree with TRBD1. CDR1 is MDHEN, CDR2 SYDVKM, per germline. There are 15 residues in the CDR3. The full variable domain, rest sourced from reference TRBV28 and TRBJ1-3, is DVKVTQSSRYLVKRTGEKVFLECVQDMDHENMFWYRQDPGLGLRLIYFSYDVKMKEKGDIPEGYSVSREKKERFSLILESASTNQTSMYLCASSLSGGAGNTIYFGEGSWLTVV.

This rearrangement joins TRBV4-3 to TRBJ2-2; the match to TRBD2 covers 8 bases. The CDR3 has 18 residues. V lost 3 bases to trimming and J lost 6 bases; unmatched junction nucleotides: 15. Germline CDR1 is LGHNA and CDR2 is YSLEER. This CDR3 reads CASSHSGVSGSLAGELFF. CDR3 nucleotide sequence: TGCGCCAGCAGCCACTCTGGTGTCAGCGGGAGTCTGGCCGGGGAGCTGTTTTTT.

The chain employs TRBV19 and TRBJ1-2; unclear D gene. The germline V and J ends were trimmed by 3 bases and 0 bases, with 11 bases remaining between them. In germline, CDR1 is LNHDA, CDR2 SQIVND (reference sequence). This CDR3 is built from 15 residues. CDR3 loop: CASSIGFPSNYGYTF. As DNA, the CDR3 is TGTGCCAGTAGTATTGGGTTTCCCTCTAACTATGGCTACACCTTC.

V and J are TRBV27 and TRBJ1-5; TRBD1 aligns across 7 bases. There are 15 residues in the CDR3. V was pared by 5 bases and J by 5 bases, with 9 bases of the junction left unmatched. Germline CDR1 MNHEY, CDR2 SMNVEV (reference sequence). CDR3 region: CASSLWSGGDQPQHF. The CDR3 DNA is TGTGCCAGCAGTCTTTGGTCAGGGGGGGATCAGCCCCAGCATTTT.

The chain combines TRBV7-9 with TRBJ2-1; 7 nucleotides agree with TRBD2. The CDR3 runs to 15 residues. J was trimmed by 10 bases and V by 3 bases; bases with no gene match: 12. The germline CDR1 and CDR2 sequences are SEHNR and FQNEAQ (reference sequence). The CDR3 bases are TGTGCCAGCAGCTTGGGCGTCGGGAGGACGGAAGAGCAGTTCTTC. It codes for CASSLGVGRTEEQFF. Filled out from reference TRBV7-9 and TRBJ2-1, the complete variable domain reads DTGVSQNPRHKITKRGQNVTFRCDPISEHNRLYWYRQTLGQGPEFLTYFQNEAQLEKSRLLSDRFSAERPKGSFSTLEIQRTEQGDSAMYLCASSLGVGRTEEQFFGPGTRLTVL.

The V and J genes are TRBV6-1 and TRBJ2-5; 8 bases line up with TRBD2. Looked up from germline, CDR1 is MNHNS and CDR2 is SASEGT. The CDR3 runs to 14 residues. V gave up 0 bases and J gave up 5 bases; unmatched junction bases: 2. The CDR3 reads CASSEARLAETQYF. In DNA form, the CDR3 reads TGTGCCAGCAGTGAAGCGCGACTAGCGGAGACCCAGTACTTC.

CDR3 loop: CSVEDWGLAGVGSYEQYF. CDR3 nucleotide sequence: TGCAGCGTTGAAGATTGGGGACTAGCGGGAGTGGGGTCCTACGAGCAGTACTTC. The chain links TRBV29-1 to TRBJ2-7; 14 nucleotides align to TRBD2. From germline, CDR1 is SQVTM and CDR2 ANQGSEA. The CDR3 extends over 18 amino acids. The V gene end was trimmed by 0 bases and the J gene end by 1 base; junction bases not matched to a gene: 8.

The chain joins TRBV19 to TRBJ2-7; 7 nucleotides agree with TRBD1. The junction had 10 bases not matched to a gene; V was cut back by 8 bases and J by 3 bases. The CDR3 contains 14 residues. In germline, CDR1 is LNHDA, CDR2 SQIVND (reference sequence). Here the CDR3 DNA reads TGTGCCAGTTCCACAGGGGCGGCCTTCTACGAGCAGTACTTC. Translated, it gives CASSTGAAFYEQYF.

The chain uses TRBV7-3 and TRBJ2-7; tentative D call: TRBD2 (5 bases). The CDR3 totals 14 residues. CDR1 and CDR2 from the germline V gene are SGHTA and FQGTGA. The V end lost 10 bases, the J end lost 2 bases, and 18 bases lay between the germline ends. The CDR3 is CAIGGLVAPYEQYF. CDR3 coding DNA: TGTGCCATTGGCGGGCTAGTCGCTCCCTACGAGCAGTACTTC.

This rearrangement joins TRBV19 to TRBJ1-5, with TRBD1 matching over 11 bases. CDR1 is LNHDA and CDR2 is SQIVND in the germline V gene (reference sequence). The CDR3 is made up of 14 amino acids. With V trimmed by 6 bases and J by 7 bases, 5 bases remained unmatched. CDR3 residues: CASRGTGGGQPQHF. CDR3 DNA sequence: TGTGCCAGTAGGGGGACAGGGGGAGGACAGCCCCAGCATTTT.

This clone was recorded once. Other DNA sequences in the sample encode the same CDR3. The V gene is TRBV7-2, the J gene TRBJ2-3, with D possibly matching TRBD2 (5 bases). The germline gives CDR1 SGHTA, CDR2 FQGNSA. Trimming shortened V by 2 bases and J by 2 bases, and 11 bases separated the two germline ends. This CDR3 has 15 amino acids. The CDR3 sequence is CASSLTGISTDTQYF. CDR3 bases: TGTGCCAGCAGCTTAACCGGGATTTCCACAGATACGCAGTATTTT.